The 20 T cell receptor beta chains reported below all come from one sample, sequenced in a study of regulatory T cells in long-lasting Graves disease. Time point reported: persistent/refractory GD, antithyroid drugs over 5 years with positive TRAb. The authors made the TCR library using RNA they extracted from PBMCs. Arm-PCR of CDR3 regions and iRepertoire HTBI primers were the basis on which TCR beta libraries were built. TCRdb reprocessed the multiplex PCR reads with MiXCR, giving one entry per CDR3 protein. The sample has 360,000 or so distinct CDR3 sequences, about 23% seen once; the top ten hold around 30%. The source material was peripheral blood mononuclear cells (PBMCs), sampled when the disease was refractory, from a patient treated with antithyroid drugs. All receptors come from a woman aged 40-49 years with Graves disease.

This clonotype turned up a few times. V usage is TRBV5-1 and J usage is TRBJ1-2; unclear D gene. The germline V gene has CDR1 SGHRS and CDR2 YFSETQ. The CDR3 spans 14 residues. V was pared by 7 bases and J by 0 bases, with 13 bases between. The CDR3: CASAREKPNYGYTF. The CDR3 DNA follows: TGCGCCAGCGCCCGCGAGAAACCTAACTATGGCTACACCTTC.

The CDR3 region has the DNA TGCGCCAGCACACGACAGGGCTACACTGAAGCTTTCTTT. Its translation: CASTRQGYTEAFF. The chain has TRBV5-1 and TRBJ1-1; 7 bases line up with TRBD1. The CDR3 extends over 13 amino acids. V was pared by 6 bases and J by 3 bases, with 5 bases of the junction left unmatched. Germline CDR1 SGHRS, CDR2 YFSETQ.

This chain joins TRBV9 and TRBJ2-7; 8 bases are a match to TRBD1. Germline lookup yields CDR1 SGDLS and CDR2 YYNGEE. V shed 3 bases, J shed 5 bases, and the junction held 10 bases outside the gene matches. This CDR3 region has 15 residues. This CDR3 is CASSERGQGRDEQYF. Written as DNA, the CDR3 is TGTGCCAGCAGCGAGAGAGGACAGGGAAGGGACGAGCAGTACTTC.

As concerns this clonotype: A far larger clone lies a single base away; this is likely a read error. The genes are TRBV7-9 and TRBJ2-5, with 10 bases fitting TRBD2. Germline V gene sequence: CDR1 SEHNR, CDR2 FQNEAQ (reference sequence). The CDR3 consists of 14 residues. V lost 4 bases, J lost 9 bases, and 8 bases stayed unmatched. In DNA form, the CDR3 reads TGTGCCAGCAGCTCCTCAGCGGGAGGGCCGGCCCAGTACTTC. Protein sequence: CASSSSAGGPAQYF.

The CDR3 DNA reads TGTGCCAGCAGCTTATTTTCGAACGGGCCCGCCGGGGAGCTGTTTTTT. As protein: CASSLFSNGPAGELFF. The rearrangement joins TRBV7-9 to TRBJ2-2; D remains unclear. Trimming pared 2 bases from V and 6 bases from J, leaving 16 bases between. Germline V gene sequence: CDR1 SEHNR, CDR2 FQNEAQ (reference sequence). This CDR3 region has 16 residues.

The J gene is TRBJ2-5, the V gene TRBV12-3 or TRBV12-4, with TRBD2 matching over 15 bases. This CDR3 region has 18 residues. The V and J ends lost 3 bases and 5 bases, in that order; junction bases with no gene match: 10. CDR3 in amino acids: CASSFPGGTSGRLETQYF. The CDR3 nucleotides read TGTGCCAGCAGTTTCCCAGGGGGGACTAGCGGGAGGCTGGAGACCCAGTACTTC.

The V call is TRBV20-1, the J call TRBJ1-3; a weak D match, TRBD1 (5 bases). V was clipped by 6 bases and J by 7 bases, with 16 bases between them. The germline V gene has CDR1 DFQATT and CDR2 SNEGSKA (reference sequence). The CDR3 loop spans 13 amino acids. The CDR3 loop is CSAPRQGSNTIYF. As DNA, the CDR3 is TGCAGTGCCCCAAGGCAGGGTAGCAACACCATATATTTT.

In its sample, this clonotype was seen many times. The chain is built from TRBV11-2 and TRBJ2-5; the D gene is possibly TRBD2 (5 bases). The CDR3 length is 15 residues. With 2 bases removed from V and 5 bases from J, the gap between germline ends came to 15 bases. Looked up from germline, CDR1 is SGHAT and CDR2 is FQNNGV. This CDR3 reads CASSLLGLPGETQYF. The CDR3 coding sequence is TGTGCCAGCAGCTTACTCGGCCTCCCGGGGGAGACCCAGTACTTC.

This clonotype was detected ten times or more. The chain has TRBV20-1 and TRBJ1-1; TRBD1 might be the D (5 bases). Germline V CDR1 and CDR2: DFQATT, SNEGSKA (reference sequence). V gave up 6 bases and J gave up 8 bases, with 19 bases separating them. The CDR3 is made up of 13 amino acids. This CDR3 is CSAHPGTRREAFF. The CDR3 DNA reads as TGCAGTGCCCATCCTGGGACCCGACGGGAAGCTTTCTTT.

The V gene is TRBV25-1, the J gene TRBJ1-1; D uncertain. Germline values: CDR1 MGHDK, CDR2 SYGVNS. The CDR3 loop spans 12 amino acids. V shed 6 bases and J shed 6 bases, with 11 bases lying between them. CDR3 sequence: CASSLPPSEAFF. The CDR3 DNA sequence: TGTGCCAGCAGCTTACCTCCCTCTGAAGCTTTCTTT.

The chain employs TRBV2 and TRBJ2-1; TRBD2 matches 8 bases. CDR1 and CDR2 from the germline V gene are SNHLY and FYNNEI. The CDR3 contains 18 residues. J lost 8 bases, V lost 3 bases, and 18 bases had no gene match. CDR3 loop: CASSDPGRTSIIRDEQFF. CDR3 nucleotide sequence: TGTGCCAGCAGTGACCCCGGGCGGACTAGCATAATAAGGGATGAGCAGTTCTTC.

This clonotype was counted ten times or more. This chain links TRBV12-3 or TRBV12-4 with TRBJ1-5, with D uncertain. The ends were cut back, 4 bases at V and 3 bases at J, with 16 bases in the middle. The CDR3 is 16 residues long. Written as DNA, the CDR3 is TGTGCCAGCAGTTCGAAACGCGGGGTTGCCAATCAGCCCCAGCATTTT. The encoded protein is CASSSKRGVANQPQHF.

Turning to this clonotype: This may arise from a read error, as a much more abundant clone is one base away. CDR3 sequence (DNA): TGCGCCAGCAGTGAGTCCGTAGCGAGCAGGTTTGGCAATGAGCAGTCCTTC. Translating it yields CASSESVASRFGNEQSF. This chain joins TRBV6-9 and TRBJ2-4, with D perhaps TRBD2 (5 bases). CDR1 and CDR2 (germline): MNHGY, SVAAGI. This CDR3 is built from 17 residues.

In regard to this clonotype: A read error is possible here, since a much larger clone lies one base away. This rearrangement joins TRBV6-2 or TRBV6-3 to TRBJ2-7, with TRBD2 matching 7 bases. The CDR3 is made up of 16 amino acids. Germline V gene data show CDR1 as MNHEY and CDR2 as SVGEGT. The CDR3 loop reads CASSFDPLAISCEQYF. The CDR3 DNA sequence: TGTGCCAGCAGTTTCGACCCACTAGCGATCTCCTGCGAGCAGTACTTC.

This clonotype appeared many times. The chain joins TRBV27 to TRBJ2-7, with 8 bases aligning to TRBD2. V trimming: 6 bases; J trimming: 1 base; junction bases outside the gene matches: 8. Germline CDR1 MNHEY, CDR2 SMNVEV (reference sequence). The CDR3 spans 15 residues. This CDR3 is CASSTAAGVSYEQYF. CDR3 nucleotide sequence: TGTGCCAGCAGCACTGCAGCGGGAGTTTCCTACGAGCAGTACTTC.

This chain uses TRBV4-1 with TRBJ2-5, with D maybe TRBD1 (6 bases). This CDR3 contains 10 residues. Germline lookup yields CDR1 MGHRA and CDR2 YSYEKL. V lost 8 bases and J lost 13, with 14 bases in between. The CDR3 loop reads CASGDGGLYF. CDR3 nucleotides: TGCGCCAGCGGAGATGGGGGCCTGTACTTC.

Many counts were recorded for this clonotype. This sequence joins TRBV10-3 and TRBJ2-5; 7 bases line up with TRBD1. V lost 3 bases, J lost 2 bases, and 9 bases stayed unmatched. The CDR3 consists of 16 residues. From germline, CDR1 is ENHRY and CDR2 SYGVKD. For the CDR3, the DNA is TGTGCCATCAGTGACGGAAATCCGGGACAGCAAGAGACCCAGTACTTC. Encoded protein: CAISDGNPGQQETQYF.

The gene calls are TRBV11-3 and TRBJ2-7; 7 bases agree with TRBD2. CDR3 length equals 14 residues. The V and J ends lost 5 bases and 4 bases, in that order; junction bases with no gene match: 8. The germline V gene has CDR1 SGHNT and CDR2 YENEEA. This chain's CDR3 is CASSPGLSEYEQYF. CDR3 DNA sequence: TGTGCCAGCAGCCCGGGACTATCGGAATACGAGCAGTACTTC.

This clonotype was detected many times. The rearrangement joins TRBV6-1 to TRBJ2-5; the D gene is possibly TRBD1 (5 bases). This CDR3 spans 14 amino acids. The germline V gene encodes CDR1 MNHNS and CDR2 SASEGT. Deletions cut 10 bases from V and 5 bases from J, with 20 bases between. The CDR3 DNA reads TGTGCCATAAAGCAGGGCCGGGTGGGGGAGACCCAGTACTTC. This gives the protein CAIKQGRVGETQYF.

This clonotype appeared a few times. The rearrangement links TRBV20-1 to TRBJ2-5, with 9 bases fitting TRBD2. CDR3 length: 14 residues. Germline CDR1 is DFQATT and CDR2 is SNEGSKA (reference sequence). V dropped 6 bases and J dropped 2; count of bases not matched to a gene: 7. This CDR3 is CSAGGGRGQETQYF. The CDR3 region has the DNA TGCAGTGCAGGGGGCGGGAGGGGTCAAGAGACCCAGTACTTC.